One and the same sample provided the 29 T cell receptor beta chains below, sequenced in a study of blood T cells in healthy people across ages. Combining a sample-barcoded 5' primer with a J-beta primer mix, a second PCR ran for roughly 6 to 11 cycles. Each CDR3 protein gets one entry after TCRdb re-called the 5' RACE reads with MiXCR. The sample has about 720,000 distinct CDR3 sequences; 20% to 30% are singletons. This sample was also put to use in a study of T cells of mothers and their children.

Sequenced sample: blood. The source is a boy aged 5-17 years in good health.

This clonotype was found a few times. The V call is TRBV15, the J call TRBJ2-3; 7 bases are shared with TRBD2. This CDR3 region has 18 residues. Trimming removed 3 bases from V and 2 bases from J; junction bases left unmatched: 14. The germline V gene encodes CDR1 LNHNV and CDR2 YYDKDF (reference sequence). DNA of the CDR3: TGTGCCACCAGCAGTGAAGCGGGACCGCGGATTCACACAGATACGCAGTATTTT. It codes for CATSSEAGPRIHTDTQYF.

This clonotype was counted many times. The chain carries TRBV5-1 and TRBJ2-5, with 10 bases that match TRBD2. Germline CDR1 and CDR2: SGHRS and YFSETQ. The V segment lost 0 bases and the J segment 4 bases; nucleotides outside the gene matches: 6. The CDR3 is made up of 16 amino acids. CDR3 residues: CASSLVLAGALETQYF. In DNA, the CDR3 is TGCGCCAGCAGCTTGGTTCTAGCGGGAGCCTTAGAGACCCAGTACTTC.

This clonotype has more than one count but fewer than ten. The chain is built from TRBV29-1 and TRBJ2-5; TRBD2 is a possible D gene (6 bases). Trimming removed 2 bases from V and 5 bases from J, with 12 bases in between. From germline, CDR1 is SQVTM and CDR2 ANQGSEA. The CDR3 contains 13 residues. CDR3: CSVEMRAGETQYF. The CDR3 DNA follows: TGCAGCGTTGAAATGAGGGCGGGGGAGACCCAGTACTTC. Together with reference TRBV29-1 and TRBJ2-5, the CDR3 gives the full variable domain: SAVISQKPSRDICQRGTSLTIQCQVDSQVTMMFWYRQQPGQSLTLIATANQGSEATYESGFVIDKFPISRPNLTFSTLTVSNMSPEDSSIYLCSVEMRAGETQYFGPGTRLLVL.

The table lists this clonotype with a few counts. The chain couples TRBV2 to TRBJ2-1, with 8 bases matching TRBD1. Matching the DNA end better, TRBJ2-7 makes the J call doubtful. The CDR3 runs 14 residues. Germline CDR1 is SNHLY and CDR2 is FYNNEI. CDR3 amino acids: CASRTGPSSYEQYF. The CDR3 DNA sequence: TGTGCCAGTCGGACAGGGCCAAGCTCCTACGAGCAGTACTTC.

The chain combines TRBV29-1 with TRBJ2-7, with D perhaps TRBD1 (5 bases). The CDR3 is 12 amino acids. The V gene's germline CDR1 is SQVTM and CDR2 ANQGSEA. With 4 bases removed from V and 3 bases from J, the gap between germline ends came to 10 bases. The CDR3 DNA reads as TGCAGCGTTGCCCAGGGTAGCTACGAGCAGTACTTC. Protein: CSVAQGSYEQYF.

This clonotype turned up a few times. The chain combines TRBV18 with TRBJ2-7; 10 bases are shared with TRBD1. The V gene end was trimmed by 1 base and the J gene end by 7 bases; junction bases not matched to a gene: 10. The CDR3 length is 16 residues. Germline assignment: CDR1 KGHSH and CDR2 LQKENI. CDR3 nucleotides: TGTGCCAGCTCACCACTGTCGACAGGGGGCCTAGGGGAGCAGTACTTC. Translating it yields CASSPLSTGGLGEQYF.

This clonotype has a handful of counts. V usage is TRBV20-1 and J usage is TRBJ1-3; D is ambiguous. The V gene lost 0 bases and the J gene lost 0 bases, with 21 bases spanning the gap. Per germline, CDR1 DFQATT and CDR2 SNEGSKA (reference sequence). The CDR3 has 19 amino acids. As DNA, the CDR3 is TGCAGTGCTAGAGATAGTCAGCCTAATACCCTCCGCTCTGGAAACACCATATATTTT. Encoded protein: CSARDSQPNTLRSGNTIYF.

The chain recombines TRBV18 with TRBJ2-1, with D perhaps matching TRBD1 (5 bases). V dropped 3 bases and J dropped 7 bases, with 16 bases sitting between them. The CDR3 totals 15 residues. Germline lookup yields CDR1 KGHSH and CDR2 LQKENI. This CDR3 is CASSPARGRTNEQFF. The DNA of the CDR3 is TGTGCCAGCTCACCGGCGAGAGGTAGGACAAATGAGCAGTTCTTC.

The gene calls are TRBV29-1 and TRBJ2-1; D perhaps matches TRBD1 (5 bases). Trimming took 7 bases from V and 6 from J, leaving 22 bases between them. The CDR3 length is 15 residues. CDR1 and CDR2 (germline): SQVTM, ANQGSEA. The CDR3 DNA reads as TGCAGCGCCTTGAGGTGGGGCAGGGTCGTCAATGAGCAGTTCTTC. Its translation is CSALRWGRVVNEQFF.

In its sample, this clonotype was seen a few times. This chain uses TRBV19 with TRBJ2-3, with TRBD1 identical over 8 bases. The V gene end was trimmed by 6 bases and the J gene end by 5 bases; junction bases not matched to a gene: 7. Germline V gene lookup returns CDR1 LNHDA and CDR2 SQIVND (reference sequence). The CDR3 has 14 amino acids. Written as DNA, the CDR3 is TGTGCCAGTAGGGCGACAGGGGCAGGAGATACGCAGTATTTT. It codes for CASRATGAGDTQYF.

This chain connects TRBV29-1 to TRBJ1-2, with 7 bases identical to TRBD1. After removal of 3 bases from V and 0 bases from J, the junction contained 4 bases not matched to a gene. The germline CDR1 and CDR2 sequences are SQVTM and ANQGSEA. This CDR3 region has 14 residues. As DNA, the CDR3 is TGCAGCGTTGATCTAGGGACAGCTAACTATGGCTACACCTTC. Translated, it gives CSVDLGTANYGYTF.

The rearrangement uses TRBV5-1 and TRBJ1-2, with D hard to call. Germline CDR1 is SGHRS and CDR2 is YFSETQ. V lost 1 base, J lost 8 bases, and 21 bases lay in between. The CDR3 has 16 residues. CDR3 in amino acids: CASSLSGLPREGGYTF. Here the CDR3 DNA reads TGCGCCAGCAGCTTGTCTGGGCTCCCTCGCGAGGGCGGCTACACCTTC.

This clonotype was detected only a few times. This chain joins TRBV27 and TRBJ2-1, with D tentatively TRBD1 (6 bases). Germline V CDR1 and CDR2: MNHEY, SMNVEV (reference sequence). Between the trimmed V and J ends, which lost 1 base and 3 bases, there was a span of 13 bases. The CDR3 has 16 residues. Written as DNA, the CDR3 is TGTGCCAGCAGTTTATTAGGGGCAGGGGACTACAATGAGCAGTTCTTC. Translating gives CASSLLGAGDYNEQFF.

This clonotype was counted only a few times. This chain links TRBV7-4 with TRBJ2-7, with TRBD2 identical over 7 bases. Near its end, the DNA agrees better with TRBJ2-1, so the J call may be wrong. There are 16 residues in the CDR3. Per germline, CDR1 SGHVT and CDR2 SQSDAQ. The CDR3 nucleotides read TGTGCCAGCAGCTTTCCCCCTGGCGGGAGTATCAATGAGCAGTTCTTC. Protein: CASSFPPGGSINEQFF.

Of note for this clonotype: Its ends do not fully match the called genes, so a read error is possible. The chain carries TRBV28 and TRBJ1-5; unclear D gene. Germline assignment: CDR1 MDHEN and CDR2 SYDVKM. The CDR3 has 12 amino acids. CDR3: CAISRSNQPQHF. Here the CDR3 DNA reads TGTGCCATCAGTAGGAGCAATCAGCCCCAGCATTTT.

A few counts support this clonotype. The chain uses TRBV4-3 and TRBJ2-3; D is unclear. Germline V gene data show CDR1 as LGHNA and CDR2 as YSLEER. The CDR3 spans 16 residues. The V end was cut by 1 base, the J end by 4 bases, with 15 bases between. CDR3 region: CASSQVIDQDPDTQYF. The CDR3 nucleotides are TGCGCCAGCAGCCAAGTGATCGATCAGGATCCAGATACGCAGTATTTT.

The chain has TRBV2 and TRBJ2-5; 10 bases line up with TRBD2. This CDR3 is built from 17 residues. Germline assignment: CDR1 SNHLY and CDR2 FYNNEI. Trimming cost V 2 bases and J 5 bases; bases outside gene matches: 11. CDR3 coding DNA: TGTGCCAGCAGTGAATTCCGCGCTAGCGGGAGTCCCGAGACCCAGTACTTC. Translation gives CASSEFRASGSPETQYF.

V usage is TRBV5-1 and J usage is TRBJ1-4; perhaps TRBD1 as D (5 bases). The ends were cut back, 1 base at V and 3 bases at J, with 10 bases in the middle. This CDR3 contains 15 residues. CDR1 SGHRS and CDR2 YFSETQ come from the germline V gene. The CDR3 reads CASSLFSGPNEKLFF. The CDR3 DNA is TGCGCCAGCAGCTTGTTTTCGGGGCCTAATGAAAAACTGTTTTTT.

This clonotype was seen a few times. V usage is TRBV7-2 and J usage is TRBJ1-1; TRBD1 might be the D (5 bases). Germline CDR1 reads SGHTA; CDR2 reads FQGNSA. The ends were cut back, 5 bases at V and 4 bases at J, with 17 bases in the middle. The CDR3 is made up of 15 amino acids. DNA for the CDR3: TGTGCCAGCAGCCCTACAGGCCGACGGGGCACTGAAGCTTTCTTT. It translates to CASSPTGRRGTEAFF.

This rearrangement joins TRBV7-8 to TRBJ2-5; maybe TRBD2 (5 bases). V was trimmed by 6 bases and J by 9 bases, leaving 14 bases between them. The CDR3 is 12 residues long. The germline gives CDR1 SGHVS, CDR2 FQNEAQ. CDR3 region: CASRVPAEAQYF. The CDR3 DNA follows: TGTGCCAGCAGGGTTCCCGCGGAGGCCCAGTACTTC.

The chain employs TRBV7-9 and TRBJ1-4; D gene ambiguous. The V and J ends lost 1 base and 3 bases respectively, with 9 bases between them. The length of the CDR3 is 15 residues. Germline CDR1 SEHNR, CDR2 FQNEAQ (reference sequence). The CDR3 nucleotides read TGTGCCAGCAGCTTAGGGGCAGGATCTAATGAAAAACTGTTTTTT. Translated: CASSLGAGSNEKLFF.

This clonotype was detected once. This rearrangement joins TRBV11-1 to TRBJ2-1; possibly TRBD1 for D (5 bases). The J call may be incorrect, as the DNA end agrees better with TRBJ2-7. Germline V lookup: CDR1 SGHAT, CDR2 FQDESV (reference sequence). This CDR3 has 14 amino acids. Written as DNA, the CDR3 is TGTGCCAGCAGCTTAGCTGGCAGGGCCTACGAGCAGTACTTC. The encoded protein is CASSLAGRAYEQYF.

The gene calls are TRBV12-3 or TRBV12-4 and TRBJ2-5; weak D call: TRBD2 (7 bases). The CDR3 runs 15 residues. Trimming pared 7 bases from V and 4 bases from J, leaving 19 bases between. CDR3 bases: TGTGCCAGCACCTCCTGGGGGGGCCCAAGAGAGACCCAGTACTTC. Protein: CASTSWGGPRETQYF.

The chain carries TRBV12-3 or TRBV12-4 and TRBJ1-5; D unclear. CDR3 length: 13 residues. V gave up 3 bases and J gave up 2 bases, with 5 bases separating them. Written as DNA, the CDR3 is TGTGCCAGCAGTTTTGGTCGCAATCAGCCCCAGCATTTT. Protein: CASSFGRNQPQHF.

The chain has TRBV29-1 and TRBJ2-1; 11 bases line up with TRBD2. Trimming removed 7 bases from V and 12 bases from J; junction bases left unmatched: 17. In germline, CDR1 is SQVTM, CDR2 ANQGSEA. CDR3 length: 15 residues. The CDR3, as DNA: TGCAGCGGCGGAACTCTAGCGGGAGGCACGATCGGGCAGTTCTTC. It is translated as CSGGTLAGGTIGQFF.

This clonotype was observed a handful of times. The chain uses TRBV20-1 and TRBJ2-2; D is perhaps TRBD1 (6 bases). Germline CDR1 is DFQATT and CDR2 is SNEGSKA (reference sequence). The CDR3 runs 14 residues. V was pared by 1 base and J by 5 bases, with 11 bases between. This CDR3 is CSARVQGQTGELFF. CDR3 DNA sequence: TGCAGTGCTAGAGTCCAGGGGCAGACCGGGGAGCTGTTTTTT.

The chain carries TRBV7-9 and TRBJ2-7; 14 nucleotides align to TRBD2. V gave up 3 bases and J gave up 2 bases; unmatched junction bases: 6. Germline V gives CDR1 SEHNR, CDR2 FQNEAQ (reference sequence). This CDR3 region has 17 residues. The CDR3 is CASSLTSGLAGAYEQYF. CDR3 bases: TGTGCCAGCAGCTTGACATCGGGACTAGCGGGGGCCTACGAGCAGTACTTC.

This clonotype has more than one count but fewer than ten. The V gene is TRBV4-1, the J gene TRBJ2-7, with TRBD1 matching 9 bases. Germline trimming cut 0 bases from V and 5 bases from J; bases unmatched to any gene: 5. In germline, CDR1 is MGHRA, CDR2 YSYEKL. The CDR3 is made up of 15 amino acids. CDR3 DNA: TGCGCCAGCAGCCAAGAAGAGGACAGGGGTAACGAGCAGTACTTC. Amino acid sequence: CASSQEEDRGNEQYF.

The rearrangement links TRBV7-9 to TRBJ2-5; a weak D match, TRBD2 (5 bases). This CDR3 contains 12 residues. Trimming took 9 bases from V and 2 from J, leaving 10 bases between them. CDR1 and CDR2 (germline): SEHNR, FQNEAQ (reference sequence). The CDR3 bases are TGTGCCAGTACAAGGGAGCAAGAGACCCAGTACTTC. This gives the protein CASTREQETQYF.